A single TCR beta chain is shown here with its context. The data were taken from a study of shared clonotypes between healthy human individuals. Naive CD8 cells lacked CD45RO and underwent positive selection for CCR7, leaving out terminally differentiated effector memory CD45RA+ cells. The ends were cut back, 7 bases at V and 2 bases at J, with 12 bases in the middle. CDR3 length equals 13 residues. CDR1 and CDR2 (germline): SEHNR, FQNEAQ (reference sequence). Clones were sequenced by immunoSEQ multiplex PCR, and TCRdb holds only the in-frame ones, with some missing. The table records about 2 million clones, roughly 94% of them present only once.

The gene calls are TRBV7-9 and TRBJ2-7; D possibly uses TRBD1 or TRBD2 (5 bases each). The sequence derives from a man aged 18 to 30 in good health. The sample consisted of naive CD8+ T cells sorted from blood. CDR3 bases: TGTGCCAGCACCAGGGACGGAACCTACGAGCAGTACTTC. Its translation is CASTRDGTYEQYF.